The 21 T cell receptor beta chains reported below all come from one sample, sequenced in a study of beta chain features in type 1 diabetes. Of the isolated RNA, all was reverse transcribed, and so the sequenced material was expressed TCRB transcripts. Clones were read by immunoSEQ multiplex PCR, and TCRdb kept only the in-frame ones, dropping some. The sample lists about 140,000 clones, 9% to 10% occurring once. The sequenced sample was central memory CD4+ T cells from blood. The receptors stem from a woman aged 40 to 50 in good health.

There are a few counts of this clone. CDR3 in amino acids: CASSRTAADYGYTF. The CDR3 region has the DNA TGTGCCAGCTCACGGACAGCTGCGGACTATGGCTACACCTTC. The chain employs TRBV18 and TRBJ1-2, with D possibly matching TRBD1 (6 bases). V lost 4 bases and J lost 3, with 12 bases in between. The CDR3 has 14 amino acids. Germline V CDR1 and CDR2: KGHSH, LQKENI.

This clone was counted a few times. This rearrangement joins TRBV15 to TRBJ1-2; D is perhaps TRBD1 (5 bases). Germline loops: CDR1 LNHNV, CDR2 YYDKDF (reference sequence). V shed 4 bases and J shed 6 bases, with 18 bases lying between them. The length of the CDR3 is 15 residues. The CDR3 region has the DNA TGTGCCACCAGCAAGCGCTTGAACACAGGCCATGGCTACACCTTC. Protein: CATSKRLNTGHGYTF.

This sequence joins TRBV4-2 and TRBJ2-4; 9 nucleotides agree with TRBD1. J lost 6 bases, V lost 1 base, and 1 base had no gene match. The CDR3 sequence is 14 residues long. CDR1 is LGHNA and CDR2 is YNFKEQ in the germline V gene. CDR3 sequence reads: CASSQGTGVNIQYF. The CDR3 bases are TGTGCCAGCAGCCAAGGGACAGGGGTAAACATTCAGTACTTC.

With respect to this clone: A much more abundant neighbour one base away suggests this may be a read error. The chain has TRBV4-3 and TRBJ1-5; a possible D gene is TRBD1 (6 bases). The V end lost 7 bases, the J end lost 7 bases, and 17 bases lay between the germline ends. Germline V gene lookup returns CDR1 LGHNA and CDR2 YSLEER. The CDR3 length is 14 residues. The CDR3 loop reads CASNHTGLQQPQHF. The CDR3, as DNA: TGCGCCAGCAACCACACAGGGTTGCAGCAGCCCCAGCATTTT.

This clone has a count of ten or more. This chain connects TRBV7-9 to TRBJ1-4; D gene ambiguous. V lost 7 bases and J lost 5, with 11 bases in between. The CDR3 runs 13 residues. In germline, CDR1 is SEHNR, CDR2 FQNEAQ (reference sequence). CDR3 in amino acids: CASTSGQNEKLFF. CDR3 nucleotides: TGTGCCAGCACCTCAGGCCAGAATGAAAAACTGTTTTTT.

The rearrangement links TRBV11-2 to TRBJ2-1; the D gene is possibly TRBD2 (6 bases). The germline V gene has CDR1 SGHAT and CDR2 FQNNGV. There are 13 residues in the CDR3. With 5 bases removed from V and 9 bases from J, the gap between germline ends came to 14 bases. The CDR3, as DNA: TGTGCCAGCAGCCCAGGAGGGACGGGTGAGCAGTTCTTC. Residues: CASSPGGTGEQFF.

The chain couples TRBV19 to TRBJ2-7; 10 bases match TRBD1. Germline CDR1 LNHDA, CDR2 SQIVND (reference sequence). This CDR3 has 16 residues. With V trimmed by 3 bases and J by 4 bases, 9 bases remained unmatched. The CDR3 DNA sequence: TGTGCCAGTAGTATTCGGCCACAGGACAGGGGGTACGAGCAGTACTTC. It translates to CASSIRPQDRGYEQYF. Full variable domain (rest looked up from reference TRBV19 and TRBJ2-7): DGGITQSPKYLFRKEGQNVTLSCEQNLNHDAMYWYRQDPGQGLRLIYYSQIVNDFQKGDIAEGYSVSREKKESFPLTVTSAQKNPTAFYLCASSIRPQDRGYEQYFGPGTRLTVT.

The chain has TRBV5-1 and TRBJ2-3; possible D gene TRBD2, 5 bases. Trimming removed 2 bases at V and 6 bases at J, with 13 bases between. CDR3 size: 14 residues. Germline V gene sequence: CDR1 SGHRS, CDR2 YFSETQ. The CDR3 loop is CASSFGLERDTQYF. CDR3 in DNA: TGCGCCAGCAGCTTCGGACTTGAAAGGGATACGCAGTATTTT.

This clone was seen at least ten times. V gene TRBV28 combines with J gene TRBJ2-1; D might be TRBD1 (6 bases). V shed 8 bases and J shed 5 bases, with 13 bases lying between them. The germline CDR1 and CDR2 sequences are MDHEN and SYDVKM. This CDR3 region has 13 residues. In nucleotides, the CDR3 is TGTGCCAGCGGAACCACAGGGAACAATGAGCAGTTCTTC. Its translation is CASGTTGNNEQFF.

The V call is TRBV5-1, the J call TRBJ2-7, with 12 bases that match TRBD2. CDR1 and CDR2 from the germline V gene are SGHRS and YFSETQ. This CDR3 has 16 residues. V shed 0 bases and J 4 bases; nucleotides not matched to a gene: 5. The CDR3 region has the DNA TGCGCCAGCAGCTTGGGACTAGCGGGGGCCGAGTACGAGCAGTACTTC. It specifies CASSLGLAGAEYEQYF.

J is TRBJ2-5 and V is TRBV4-3, with 7 bases identical to TRBD2. The germline V gene has CDR1 LGHNA and CDR2 YSLEER. V shed 0 bases and J 0 bases; nucleotides not matched to a gene: 7. The CDR3 contains 17 residues. The CDR3 reads CASSQEGRGEYQETQYF. CDR3 DNA sequence: TGCGCCAGCAGCCAAGAAGGGAGGGGCGAGTACCAAGAGACCCAGTACTTC.

This chain uses TRBV6-1 with TRBJ2-3; D not resolved. Deletions cut 6 bases from V and 4 bases from J, with 11 bases between. CDR1 MNHNS and CDR2 SASEGT come from the germline V gene. This CDR3 spans 13 amino acids. Written as DNA, the CDR3 is TGTGCCAGCAGCGATCGGGTGGCAGATACGCAGTATTTT. Translated: CASSDRVADTQYF.

CDR3 coding DNA: TGCAGCGTTGAAGATCCGACAGGGGGGGCTGGCGAGCAGTACTTC. This codes for CSVEDPTGGAGEQYF. The chain links TRBV29-1 to TRBJ2-7; 9 bases fit TRBD1. Germline-derived CDR1 and CDR2 are SQVTM and ANQGSEA. This CDR3 has 15 amino acids. Trimming at V came to 0 bases and at J to 6 bases, leaving 9 bases not matched to a gene.

In nucleotides, the CDR3 is TGTGCCAGTAGGCCGGGACAGGGGGCATGGCAGCCCCAGCATTTT. It yields the protein CASRPGQGAWQPQHF. The chain carries TRBV19 and TRBJ1-5; TRBD1 matches at 12 bases. The V gene's germline CDR1 is LNHDA and CDR2 SQIVND (reference sequence). This CDR3 has 15 amino acids. V lost 6 bases and J lost 7; bases outside the gene matches: 7.

This chain connects TRBV2 to TRBJ1-2, with D unresolved. The CDR3 is 13 residues long. V was shortened by 4 bases and J by 8 bases, with 14 bases between the two germline ends. Germline CDR1 SNHLY, CDR2 FYNNEI. In DNA form, the CDR3 reads TGTGCCAGCAGTGTTGAATTAAACGGGGGCTACACCTTC. Protein sequence: CASSVELNGGYTF.

This clone was observed a few times. The chain combines TRBV4-3 with TRBJ2-3, with D unclear. Germline loops: CDR1 LGHNA, CDR2 YSLEER. The CDR3 spans 14 residues. V dropped 1 base and J dropped 5 bases, with 10 bases sitting between them. The CDR3 DNA reads as TGCGCCAGCAGCCAAGGAGGTGGCGGAGATACGCAGTATTTT. It specifies CASSQGGGGDTQYF.

This chain uses TRBV5-4 with TRBJ1-4, with D possibly matching TRBD1 (6 bases). Germline values: CDR1 SGHNT, CDR2 YYREEE (reference sequence). V was cut by 4 bases and J by 4 bases, with 17 bases left in between. The CDR3 runs to 16 residues. The CDR3 loop is CASSSGAGAGNEKLFF. The CDR3 region has the DNA TGTGCCAGCAGCAGTGGGGCAGGGGCCGGTAATGAAAAACTGTTTTTT.

J is TRBJ1-1 and V is TRBV4-2, with D possibly TRBD1 on 6 matching bases. CDR3 length: 14 amino acids. V gave up 1 base and J gave up 6 bases, with 12 bases separating them. CDR1 is LGHNA, CDR2 YNFKEQ, per germline. The CDR3 nucleotides are TGTGCCAGCAGCCAAGGTACAGGGCCCTCTGAAGCTTTCTTT. The encoded protein is CASSQGTGPSEAFF.

This clone was seen only a few times. The chain has TRBV4-2 and TRBJ1-1; 10 nucleotides align to TRBD1. The CDR3 extends over 15 amino acids. Germline CDR1 and CDR2: LGHNA and YNFKEQ. Trimming at V came to 4 bases and at J to 0 bases, leaving 2 bases not matched to a gene. CDR3 bases: TGTGCCAGCAGCCTGGGACAGGGGATGAACACTGAAGCTTTCTTT. Its translation is CASSLGQGMNTEAFF.

CDR3: CAIREGQTFNYGYTF. CDR3 bases: TGTGCCATCAGGGAGGGGCAGACGTTTAACTATGGCTACACCTTC. The rearrangement uses TRBV6-1 and TRBJ1-2; tentatively, D is TRBD1 (5 bases). Per germline, CDR1 MNHNS and CDR2 SASEGT. V lost 10 bases and J lost 1, with 19 bases in between. This CDR3 has 15 residues.

At least ten counts were recorded for this clone. The chain carries TRBV2 and TRBJ2-7, with D perhaps matching TRBD1 (6 bases). V was trimmed by 7 bases and J by 0 bases, leaving 13 bases between them. The CDR3 contains 14 residues. CDR1 is SNHLY, CDR2 FYNNEI, per germline. DNA of the CDR3: TGTGCCAGCACCTCACAGGGAAGCTCCTACGAGCAGTACTTC. Encoded protein: CASTSQGSSYEQYF.